The present TCR beta chain was sequenced within a study of cytomegalovirus exposure and HLA in healthy donors. With respect to this clone: As yet, its antigen is unknown.

Study results and limitations: High sensitivity and specificity were reportedly achieved when the classifier diagnosed cytomegalovirus status. Donors belonging to an Asian-associated ancestry cluster reportedly showed fewer N-insertions in productive TCRs than the roughly 670-donor mean, according to what a later analysis found. Cytomegalovirus association was listed for about 150 TCR beta chains.

The PCR used 60 Vbeta and 13 Jbeta primers. TCRdb's table, derived via immunoSEQ multiplex PCR, lists solely in-frame clones and lacks some. The table includes over 75,000 clones, approximately 76% detected once. CDR1 is SGHDT, CDR2 YYEEEE, per germline. V trimming: 5 bases; J trimming: 2 bases; junction bases outside the gene matches: 3. The CDR3 loop spans 14 amino acids. Sequenced material: PBMCs. This clonotype was sampled from a man aged 40-49 years in good health and CMV-seropositive. This rearrangement joins TRBV5-6 to TRBJ2-5, with 10 bases lining up with TRBD2. The CDR3 here is CASSTSGAQETQYF. The CDR3 region has the DNA TGTGCCAGCAGTACTAGCGGGGCACAAGAGACCCAGTACTTC. The full variable domain, with the rest looked up from reference TRBV5-6 and TRBJ2-5, is DAGVTQSPTHLIKTRGQQVTLRCSPKSGHDTVSWYQQALGQGPQFIFQYYEEEERQRGNFPDRFSGHQFPNYSSELNVNALLLGDSALYLCASSTSGAQETQYFGPGTRLLVL.